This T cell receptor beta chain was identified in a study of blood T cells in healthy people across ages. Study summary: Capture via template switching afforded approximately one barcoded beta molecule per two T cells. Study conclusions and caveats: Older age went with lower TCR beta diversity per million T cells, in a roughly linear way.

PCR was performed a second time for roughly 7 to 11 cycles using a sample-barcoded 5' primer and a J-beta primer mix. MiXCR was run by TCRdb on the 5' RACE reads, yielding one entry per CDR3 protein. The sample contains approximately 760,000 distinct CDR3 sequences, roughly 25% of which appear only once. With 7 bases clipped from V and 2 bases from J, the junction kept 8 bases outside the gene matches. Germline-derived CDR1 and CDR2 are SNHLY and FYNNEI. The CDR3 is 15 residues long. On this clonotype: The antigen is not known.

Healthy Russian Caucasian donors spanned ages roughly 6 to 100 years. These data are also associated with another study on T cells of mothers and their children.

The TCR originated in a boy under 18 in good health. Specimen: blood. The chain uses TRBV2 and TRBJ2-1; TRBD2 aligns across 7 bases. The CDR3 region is CASTEREPTYNEQFF. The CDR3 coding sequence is TGTGCCAGCACAGAGCGGGAACCAACCTACAATGAGCAGTTCTTC.